Listed here is a single TCR beta chain. The entry originates in a study of blood T cell repertoires in COVID-19. Study information: The analysed material was cDNA or gDNA that came from T cells, B-cell-depleted T cells, or PBMCs.

Germline values: CDR1 SGDLS, CDR2 YYNGEE. V gave up 7 bases and J gave up 2 bases, with 15 bases separating them. The CDR3 totals 14 residues. This table comes from immunoSEQ multiplex PCR, and its TCRdb copy is limited to in-frame clones, with some not included. The sample has 190,000 or so clones; 82% are singletons. Individuals aged about 18 to 89 years were recruited from about two dozen US areas. Cohort 3 donors were reported recovered after two negative PCRs, clearance, or symptom resolution. The origin of this receptor is a man aged 40-50 years who had recovered from COVID-19. Sequencing was carried out using PBMCs or T cells enriched from blood (not recorded which). This sequence joins TRBV9 and TRBJ1-2; tentatively, D is TRBD1 (6 bases). The CDR3 DNA reads as TGTGCCAGCGAGGGGGAGGGGCTGAACTATGGCTACACCTTC. Translated: CASEGEGLNYGYTF.